The 4 T cell receptor beta chains below were found in one sample sequenced in a study of T cell changes during pregnancy in multiple sclerosis. The repertoire was sequenced with immunoSEQ multiplex PCR; TCRdb's copy has only in-frame clones and lacks some. The sample lists 39,000 or so clones, 80% to 95% occurring once. Sequenced here: CD4+ T cells from peripheral blood mononuclear cells, sampled after pregnancy. Receptor source: a female donor in good health, enrolled as a control in a pregnancy study.

The chain joins TRBV25-1 to TRBJ1-2; TRBD1 matches at 8 bases. The CDR3 spans 14 residues. Germline V lookup: CDR1 MGHDK, CDR2 SYGVNS. J lost 8 bases, V lost 4 bases, and 9 bases had no gene match. The CDR3 nucleotides are TGTGCCAGCAGTGGGGTAGACAGGGGACGGGGCTACACCTTC. This codes for CASSGVDRGRGYTF.

Here the CDR3 DNA reads TGTGCCACCAGGGGTGGGACAGGGGGCCCCTCGGGCTACACCTTC. Its protein product is CATRGGTGGPSGYTF. This chain joins TRBV19 and TRBJ1-2; 12 nucleotides agree with TRBD1. V shed 10 bases, J shed 8 bases, and the junction held 14 bases outside the gene matches. The CDR3 extends over 15 amino acids. Germline loops: CDR1 LNHDA, CDR2 SQIVND (reference sequence).

The chain recombines TRBV5-1 with TRBJ1-4, with TRBD1 matching 8 bases. The germline V gene encodes CDR1 SGHRS and CDR2 YFSETQ. The CDR3 is 15 amino acids. Germline trimming cut 2 bases from V and 7 bases from J; bases unmatched to any gene: 7. CDR3 DNA sequence: TGCGCCAGCAGCTTTGACGGGACAGGCAGTGAAAAACTGTTTTTT. As protein: CASSFDGTGSEKLFF.

This clone is a singleton in its sample. For the CDR3, the DNA is TGTGCCTCCCTGAACGGGGGGACGAACACTGAAGCTTTCTTT. Translation: CASLNGGTNTEAFF. The V gene is TRBV19, the J gene TRBJ1-1; TRBD1 is a possible D gene (5 bases). The CDR3 is made up of 14 amino acids. Trimming shortened V by 11 bases and J by 1 base, and 17 bases separated the two germline ends. Germline V lookup: CDR1 LNHDA, CDR2 SQIVND (reference sequence).